The clone carrying this TCR beta chain was picked up many times. Its target is not known. This entry comes from a study of CD8 T cells in ankylosing spondylitis. General study points: Disease-linked clones, CD8+, were relatively rare in peripheral blood. Ankylosing spondylitis blood appeared to carry a characteristic TCR beta motif of several highly homologous variants. From matched ankylosing spondylitis synovial fluid, disease-linked clones were reportedly recovered at significantly enriched levels.

V lost 0 bases and J lost 8; bases outside the gene matches: 4. Per the germline V gene, CDR1 is SGHRS and CDR2 is YFSETQ. The CDR3 totals 16 residues. Quantitative 5'-RACE was performed with molecular barcodes, and it yielded the TCR beta libraries. TCRdb re-called the 5' RACE reads through MiXCR, storing one row per CDR3 protein. The table shows fewer than 650,000 distinct CDR3 sequences, with over 9.5% occurring only once. The sample was blood, either unsorted or a sorted T cell fraction (not recorded which). The receptor was isolated from a male donor with ankylosing spondylitis. The rearrangement uses TRBV5-1 and TRBJ2-1; 14 nucleotides match TRBD2. CDR3 coding DNA: TGCGCCAGCAGCTTGGGACTAGCGGGAGGGATCGATGAGCAGTTCTTC. It specifies CASSLGLAGGIDEQFF.